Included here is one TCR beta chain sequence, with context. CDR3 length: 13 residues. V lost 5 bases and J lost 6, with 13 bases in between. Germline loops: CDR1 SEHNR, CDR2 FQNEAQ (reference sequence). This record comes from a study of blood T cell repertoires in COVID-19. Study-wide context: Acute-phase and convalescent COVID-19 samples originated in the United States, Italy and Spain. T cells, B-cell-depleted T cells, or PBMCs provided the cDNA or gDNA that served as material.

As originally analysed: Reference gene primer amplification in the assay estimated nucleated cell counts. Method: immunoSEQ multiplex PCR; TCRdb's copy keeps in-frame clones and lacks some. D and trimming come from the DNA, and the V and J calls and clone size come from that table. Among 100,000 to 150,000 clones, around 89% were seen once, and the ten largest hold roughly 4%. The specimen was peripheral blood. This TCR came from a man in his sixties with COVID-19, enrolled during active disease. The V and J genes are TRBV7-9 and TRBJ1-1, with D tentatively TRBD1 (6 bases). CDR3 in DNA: TGTGCCAGCAGCATGGACAGCGGGGCTGAAGCTTTCTTT. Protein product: CASSMDSGAEAFF.